One sample yielded the 29 T cell receptor beta chains listed below, sequenced in a study of cytomegalovirus exposure and HLA in healthy donors. The PCR contained 60 Vbeta and 13 Jbeta primers. Sequenced by immunoSEQ multiplex PCR; TCRdb stores in-frame clones only, minus some. This sample has about 97,000 clones, with about 80% found just once. Source material: PBMCs. The receptors were sampled from a man between 35 and 55 years old in good health and CMV-seronegative.

V and J are TRBV19 and TRBJ1-3; no reliable D call. Germline assignment: CDR1 LNHDA and CDR2 SQIVND (reference sequence). Between the trimmed V and J ends, which lost 6 bases and 0 bases, there was a span of 9 bases. The CDR3 spans 14 residues. The CDR3 nucleotides read TGTGCCAGTAGACACGTACACTCTGGAAACACCATATATTTT. It encodes CASRHVHSGNTIYF.

The chain joins TRBV2 to TRBJ2-3, with a tentative D call TRBD2 (5 bases). The V end lost 7 bases, the J end lost 0 bases, and 8 bases lay between the germline ends. Germline CDR1 SNHLY, CDR2 FYNNEI. CDR3 length: 13 amino acids. The chain's CDR3 is CASNRGSTDTQYF. CDR3 DNA: TGTGCCAGCAACCGGGGAAGCACAGATACGCAGTATTTT.

The rearrangement links TRBV6-5 to TRBJ2-3; TRBD2 matches 8 bases. V dropped 1 base and J dropped 4; count of bases not matched to a gene: 4. Germline CDR1 and CDR2: MNHEY and SVGAGI. This CDR3 has 15 amino acids. CDR3: CASSYFAGGPDTQYF. Here the CDR3 DNA reads TGTGCCAGCAGTTACTTTGCGGGGGGCCCAGATACGCAGTATTTT.

The J gene is TRBJ2-6, the V gene TRBV7-3, with a possible D match to TRBD1 (7 bases). CDR1 is SGHTA, CDR2 FQGTGA, per germline. V lost 5 bases to trimming and J lost 2 bases, with 19 bases between them. This CDR3 comprises 18 residues. CDR3 nucleotides: TGTGCCAGCAGCCCCCAGGGGGGTTCTAAGACTGGGGCCAACGTCCTGACTTTC. This encodes CASSPQGGSKTGANVLTF.

There are a few counts of this clone. The chain is built from TRBV5-1 and TRBJ1-2; 9 nucleotides align to TRBD1. Germline loops: CDR1 SGHRS, CDR2 YFSETQ. Germline trimming cut 0 bases from V and 6 bases from J; bases unmatched to any gene: 9. CDR3 length: 16 residues. This CDR3 reads CASSLGDREVGDGYTF. As DNA, the CDR3 is TGCGCCAGCAGCTTGGGGGACAGGGAAGTTGGCGATGGCTACACCTTC.

V gene TRBV10-2 combines with J gene TRBJ1-1; TRBD1 is a possible D gene (5 bases). The V end lost 0 bases, the J end lost 5 bases, and 7 bases lay between the germline ends. Germline CDR1 is WSHSY and CDR2 is SAAADI. The CDR3 consists of 13 residues. CDR3 nucleotide sequence: TGCGCCAGCAGTGAGTCCGGGGGGACTGAAGCTTTCTTT. Translating it yields CASSESGGTEAFF.

The chain uses TRBV5-3 and TRBJ2-7; D uncertain. TRBV5-3 is classed as an ORF, of uncertain function. The CDR3 totals 14 residues. The V end was cut by 1 base, the J end by 0 bases, with 8 bases between. The CDR3 nucleotides are TGTGCCAGAAGCTTGACAGAAATCTCCTACGAGCAGTACGTC. It yields the protein CARSLTEISYEQYV.

The chain combines TRBV2 with TRBJ1-1; 7 positions match TRBD1. Germline-derived CDR1 and CDR2 are SNHLY and FYNNEI. V trimming: 1 base; J trimming: 3 bases; junction bases outside the gene matches: 2. The CDR3 runs to 14 residues. The CDR3 bases are TGTGCCAGCAGTGAAGGACAGGGAGACACTGAAGCTTTCTTT. Amino acids: CASSEGQGDTEAFF.

This clone was counted between two and nine times. This rearrangement joins TRBV5-6 to TRBJ1-6; D is perhaps TRBD1 (6 bases). Germline loops: CDR1 SGHDT, CDR2 YYEEEE. Trimming took 4 bases from V and 2 from J, leaving 10 bases between them. CDR3 length: 15 amino acids. CDR3: CASSRRGTYNSPLHF. CDR3 nucleotides: TGTGCCAGCAGCCGCAGGGGAACCTATAATTCACCCCTCCACTTT.

This clone was counted only a few times. The chain joins TRBV28 to TRBJ2-7; 8 positions match TRBD1. After removal of 3 bases from V and 7 bases from J, the junction contained 8 bases not matched to a gene. Germline V gives CDR1 MDHEN, CDR2 SYDVKM. This CDR3 is 14 amino acids long. The CDR3 protein is CASSFWQGAREQYV. The CDR3 DNA reads as TGTGCCAGCAGTTTTTGGCAGGGGGCGCGTGAGCAGTACGTC.

The chain is built from TRBV19 and TRBJ1-2; D gene uncertain. V lost 6 bases, J lost 6 bases, and 17 bases lay in between. The germline V gene has CDR1 LNHDA and CDR2 SQIVND (reference sequence). The CDR3 totals 14 residues. CDR3 bases: TGTGCCAGTAGCCTAAGGAGAGGGTCTAATGGCTACACCTTC. This gives the protein CASSLRRGSNGYTF.

The V gene is TRBV19, the J gene TRBJ1-1, with D perhaps matching TRBD1 (5 bases). V was trimmed by 6 bases and J by 0 bases, leaving 20 bases between them. Germline loops: CDR1 LNHDA, CDR2 SQIVND (reference sequence). This CDR3 comprises 17 residues. The CDR3 is CASRSNWGAPLNTEAFF. Here the CDR3 DNA reads TGTGCCAGTAGATCTAACTGGGGCGCTCCTTTGAACACTGAAGCTTTCTTT. Filled out from reference TRBV19 and TRBJ1-1, the complete variable domain reads DGGITQSPKYLFRKEGQNVTLSCEQNLNHDAMYWYRQDPGQGLRLIYYSQIVNDFQKGDIAEGYSVSREKKESFPLTVTSAQKNPTAFYLCASRSNWGAPLNTEAFFGQGTRLTVV.

The CDR3 DNA reads as TGTGCCATCAGTGAGACCGGACAGGGGGCTGGAGAGACCCAGTACTTC. This translates into CAISETGQGAGETQYF. V and J are TRBV10-3 and TRBJ2-5, with 11 bases fitting TRBD1. The germline CDR1 and CDR2 sequences are ENHRY and SYGVKD. Trimming removed 2 bases from V and 4 bases from J; junction bases left unmatched: 6. The CDR3 contains 16 residues.

V is TRBV7-2 and J is TRBJ1-5; D is ambiguous. This CDR3 region has 17 residues. The germline V gene has CDR1 SGHTA and CDR2 FQGNSA. The V gene lost 5 bases and the J gene lost 2 bases, with 19 bases spanning the gap. CDR3 sequence: CASSPPEGGVGNQPQHF. CDR3 DNA: TGTGCCAGCAGCCCCCCGGAGGGAGGCGTAGGCAATCAGCCCCAGCATTTT.

This clone was counted only a few times. This chain uses TRBV19 with TRBJ1-1; 8 nucleotides match TRBD1. The germline V gene has CDR1 LNHDA and CDR2 SQIVND (reference sequence). V lost 5 bases and J lost 5; bases outside the gene matches: 13. This CDR3 is built from 16 residues. CDR3 sequence reads: CASSPNQGARKTEAFF. DNA of the CDR3: TGTGCCAGTAGTCCGAATCAGGGGGCGCGAAAAACTGAAGCTTTCTTT. The whole variable domain, remainder taken from reference TRBV19 and TRBJ1-1, is DGGITQSPKYLFRKEGQNVTLSCEQNLNHDAMYWYRQDPGQGLRLIYYSQIVNDFQKGDIAEGYSVSREKKESFPLTVTSAQKNPTAFYLCASSPNQGARKTEAFFGQGTRLTVV.

The rearrangement uses TRBV6-1 and TRBJ2-2; 7 bases line up with TRBD1. Germline V gene sequence: CDR1 MNHNS, CDR2 SASEGT. There are 17 residues in the CDR3. With V trimmed by 6 bases and J by 0 bases, 10 bases remained unmatched. The CDR3 DNA is TGTGCCAGCAGCGAAACAGGGGCTCACGCGAACACCGGGGAGCTGTTTTTT. This translates into CASSETGAHANTGELFF.

The gene calls are TRBV7-9 and TRBJ2-7; D might be TRBD2 (5 bases). Between the trimmed V and J ends, which lost 4 bases and 0 bases, there was a span of 7 bases. This CDR3 is built from 13 residues. In germline, CDR1 is SEHNR, CDR2 FQNEAQ (reference sequence). CDR3 in DNA: TGTGCCAGCAGCTCTACTAGCTCCTACGAGCAGTACTTC. Its translation is CASSSTSSYEQYF.

The V call is TRBV2, the J call TRBJ1-4; 8 bases fit TRBD1. From germline, CDR1 is SNHLY and CDR2 FYNNEI. The CDR3 spans 14 residues. V dropped 5 bases and J dropped 8; count of bases not matched to a gene: 7. The DNA for the CDR3 is TGTGCCAGCAGTCGACAGGGGAGGCGCGAAAAACTGTTTTTT. It translates to CASSRQGRREKLFF.

This chain links TRBV7-9 with TRBJ1-1, with a weak D call TRBD1 (6 bases). V lost 4 bases, J lost 4 bases, and 10 bases lay in between. The V gene's germline CDR1 is SEHNR and CDR2 FQNEAQ (reference sequence). The CDR3 sequence is 13 residues long. This CDR3 is CASSSYRVTEAFF. For the CDR3, the DNA is TGTGCCAGCAGCTCGTACAGGGTCACTGAAGCTTTCTTT. The variable domain in full, completed from reference TRBV7-9 and TRBJ1-1, reads DTGVSQNPRHKITKRGQNVTFRCDPISEHNRLYWYRQTLGQGPEFLTYFQNEAQLEKSRLLSDRFSAERPKGSFSTLEIQRTEQGDSAMYLCASSSYRVTEAFFGQGTRLTVV.

The V gene is TRBV2, the J gene TRBJ1-4; D may be TRBD1 (5 bases). The V gene's germline CDR1 is SNHLY and CDR2 FYNNEI. Between the trimmed V and J ends, which lost 6 bases and 3 bases, there was a span of 14 bases. The CDR3 is made up of 15 amino acids. The DNA for the CDR3 is TGTGCCAGCAGGGACGGGGGTCGGGCTAATGAAAAACTGTTTTTT. Residues: CASRDGGRANEKLFF.

Regarding this clone: Additional DNA sequences in this sample encode the identical CDR3. The chain combines TRBV7-2 with TRBJ1-2; no clear D. The CDR3 is 13 amino acids. Germline CDR1 SGHTA, CDR2 FQGNSA. The V end lost 1 base, the J end lost 4 bases, and 7 bases lay between the germline ends. CDR3 DNA sequence: TGTGCCAGCAGCTTAGACAGATCCTATGGCTACACCTTC. This encodes CASSLDRSYGYTF. Using reference TRBV7-2 and TRBJ1-2 for the parts outside the CDR3, the full variable domain is GAGVSQSPSNKVTEKGKDVELRCDPISGHTALYWYRQSLGQGLEFLIYFQGNSAPDKSGLPSDRFSAERTGGSVSTLTIQRTQQEDSAVYLCASSLDRSYGYTFGSGTRLTVV.

The chain joins TRBV2 to TRBJ1-4, with 9 bases identical to TRBD1. CDR1 is SNHLY and CDR2 is FYNNEI in the germline V gene. J gave up 3 bases and V 8 bases, and 13 bases lay outside the gene matches. CDR3 size: 17 residues. The CDR3 region is CASCRGQGSKANEKLFF. The CDR3 DNA follows: TGTGCCAGCTGCCGGGGACAGGGTTCAAAAGCTAATGAAAAACTGTTTTTT.

The chain uses TRBV7-6 and TRBJ2-1; no firm D call. The V and J ends lost 0 bases and 1 base respectively, with 4 bases between them. The CDR3 covers 14 residues. CDR1 SGHVS and CDR2 FNYEAQ come from the germline V gene. In DNA, the CDR3 is TGTGCCAGCAGCTTAGCCTCTTCCTACAATGAGCAGTTCTTC. Translating it yields CASSLASSYNEQFF.

The chain links TRBV5-1 to TRBJ1-3; 8 bases are a match to TRBD1. Looked up from germline, CDR1 is SGHRS and CDR2 is YFSETQ. V lost 2 bases, J lost 0 bases, and 16 bases stayed unmatched. The CDR3 length is 20 residues. CDR3 bases: TGCGCCAGCAGCTTAGCTTGGGATCCCAGGGGGCTAAGCTCTGGAAACACCATATATTTT. As protein: CASSLAWDPRGLSSGNTIYF. The whole variable domain, filled in from reference TRBV5-1 and TRBJ1-3, reads KAGVTQTPRYLIKTRGQQVTLSCSPISGHRSVSWYQQTPGQGLQFLFEYFSETQRNKGNFPGRFSGRQFSNSRSEMNVSTLELGDSALYLCASSLAWDPRGLSSGNTIYFGEGSWLTVV.

The chain uses TRBV7-2 and TRBJ1-6, with TRBD1 as a possible D gene (5 bases). CDR3 length equals 14 residues. Looked up from germline, CDR1 is SGHTA and CDR2 is FQGNSA. The V and J ends lost 10 bases and 7 bases respectively, with 17 bases between them. CDR3 nucleotides: TGTGCCATCGGATCCGGGACTGGAAATTCACCCCTCCACTTT. It is translated as CAIGSGTGNSPLHF.

V is TRBV7-2 and J is TRBJ1-2; perhaps TRBD1 as D (6 bases). Germline CDR1 is SGHTA and CDR2 is FQGNSA. CDR3 length: 14 amino acids. Trimming left V 5 bases short and J 4 bases short, with 14 bases between. This CDR3 is CASSEEGGSYGYTF. In DNA, the CDR3 is TGTGCCAGCAGCGAAGAAGGGGGTTCCTATGGCTACACCTTC.

The chain combines TRBV28 with TRBJ1-2; 7 bases agree with TRBD1. CDR1 MDHEN and CDR2 SYDVKM come from the germline V gene. The CDR3 covers 15 residues. The ends lost 6 bases at V and 13 bases at J; junction bases unmatched: 20. For the CDR3, the DNA is TGTGCCAGCAGCTACCCAATCACCGGGACAGCTGGGGGCACCTTC. It is translated as CASSYPITGTAGGTF.

This chain joins TRBV11-2 and TRBJ1-2; 8 bases fit TRBD1. The CDR3 covers 13 residues. The trim removed 4 bases at V and 5 bases at J, leaving 3 bases unmatched. CDR1 and CDR2 (germline): SGHAT, FQNNGV. The CDR3 region has the DNA TGTGCCAGCAGCTCGACAGGGGTGTATGGCTACACCTTC. The encoded protein is CASSSTGVYGYTF.

The chain combines TRBV19 with TRBJ1-2; TRBD1 matches 7 bases. The germline CDR1 and CDR2 sequences are LNHDA and SQIVND (reference sequence). The CDR3 consists of 14 residues. Trimming removed 3 bases from V and 3 bases from J; junction bases left unmatched: 4. The CDR3 region is CASSIRTGHYGYTF. The CDR3 nucleotides are TGTGCCAGTAGTATCAGGACAGGCCACTATGGCTACACCTTC.